The rows below give T cell receptor beta chains drawn from one sample of a study of blood T cell repertoires in COVID-19. Here immunoSEQ multiplex PCR was the method, and the copy in TCRdb shows in-frame clones only, minus some. The profile shows about 380,000 clones, 90% of them singletons. The sequencing input was peripheral blood. The receptors come from a young man with active or convalescent COVID-19. Each CDR3 is given with its conserved first and last residue. The order of the fields is V gene, clone size, J gene, D gene, CDR3 protein, CDR3 DNA. The D gene is left open where the match is weak. Expanded clones are given a class, and other clones once, few, many or no size at all.

TRBV12-3/TRBV12-4	.	TRBJ2-7	.	CASSPGRGEQYF	TGTGCCAGCAGCCCAGGTAGGGGCGAGCAGTACTTC
TRBV11-2	.	TRBJ2-7	.	CASSLDAAYEQYF	TGTGCCAGCAGCTTAGATGCGGCCTACGAGCAGTACTTC
TRBV7-9	.	TRBJ2-7	TRBD1	CASSSWTGTEQYF	TGTGCCAGCAGCTCATGGACAGGGACCGAGCAGTACTTC
TRBV5-4	.	TRBJ2-7	.	CASSSNTKYEQYF	TGTGCCAGCAGCTCGAACACTAAATACGAGCAGTACTTC
TRBV25-1	.	TRBJ2-7	TRBD1	CASSETGQLYEQYF	TGTGCCAGCAGTGAGACAGGGCAACTCTACGAGCAGTACTTC
TRBV6-5	.	TRBJ1-1	.	CASTRGVKGNTEAFF	TGTGCCAGCACCCGGGGGGTCAAAGGGAACACTGAAGCTTTCTTT
TRBV7-3	.	TRBJ2-7	.	CASSLTGLAPYEQYF	TGTGCCAGCAGCTTAACAGGGCTAGCCCCCTACGAGCAGTACTTC
TRBV10-3	.	TRBJ1-1	.	CAISESSKAFF	TGTGCCATCAGTGAGTCTAGTAAAGCTTTCTTT
TRBV4-3	.	TRBJ2-7	.	CASSQMGREQYF	TGCGCCAGCAGCCAGATGGGGCGTGAGCAGTACTTC
TRBV18	.	TRBJ2-1	TRBD1	CASSPGGQGVSEQFF	TGTGCCAGCTCACCAGGGGGACAGGGGGTTAGTGAGCAGTTCTTC
TRBV9	.	TRBJ1-2	.	CASSVDPTRGGIGYTF	TGTGCCAGCAGCGTAGATCCCACTAGGGGGGGGATAGGCTACACCTTC
TRBV27	few	TRBJ1-5	TRBD1	CASSFTGGQQPQHF	TGTGCCAGCAGTTTTACAGGGGGCCAACAGCCCCAGCATTTT
TRBV15	.	TRBJ2-7	.	CATSARQGLYEQYF	TGTGCCACCAGCGCCCGACAGGGACTCTACGAGCAGTACTTC
TRBV5-1	.	TRBJ1-2	.	CASATGPPAGYTF	TGCGCCAGCGCGACAGGACCGCCTGCTGGCTACACCTTC
TRBV7-9	.	TRBJ1-1	.	CASSLRSENTEAFF	TGTGCCAGCAGCTTAAGAAGCGAGAACACTGAAGCTTTCTTT
TRBV7-9	.	TRBJ1-2	TRBD1	CASSPGQGNYGYTF	TGTGCCAGCAGCCCCGGACAGGGGAACTATGGCTACACCTTC
TRBV19	.	TRBJ1-2	TRBD1	CATGQGSGYTF	TGTGCCACCGGACAGGGCAGTGGCTACACCTTC
TRBV4-1	.	TRBJ1-5	TRBD1	CASSQDRGWEPQHF	TGCGCCAGCAGCCAAGACAGGGGGTGGGAGCCCCAGCATTTT
TRBV18	.	TRBJ1-2	.	CASSPDYGYGYTF	TGTGCCAGCTCACCAGACTATGGCTATGGCTACACCTTC
TRBV12-3/TRBV12-4	.	TRBJ2-2	.	CASRQHTGELFF	TGTGCCAGCAGACAGCACACCGGGGAGCTGTTTTTT
TRBV29-1	.	TRBJ2-2	.	CSVESGNTGELFF	TGCAGCGTTGAGTCAGGGAACACCGGGGAGCTGTTTTTT
TRBV5-5	.	TRBJ1-1	.	CASSLAPRENTEAFF	TGTGCCAGCAGCTTGGCGCCCCGGGAGAACACTGAAGCTTTCTTT
TRBV15	.	TRBJ1-4	.	CATSTPPGGSNEKLFF	TGTGCCACCAGCACCCCCCCTGGAGGGTCTAATGAAAAACTGTTTTTT
TRBV6-1	.	TRBJ2-3	.	CASSDSGAVTDTQYF	TGTGCCAGCAGTGATTCAGGGGCTGTAACAGATACGCAGTATTTT
TRBV9	once	TRBJ2-1	.	CASSADDRSSYNEQFF	TGTGCCAGCAGCGCCGACGACAGGAGCTCCTACAATGAGCAGTTCTTC
TRBV20-1	.	TRBJ1-5	.	CSASRTQSNQPQHF	TGCAGTGCTAGTAGGACACAGAGCAATCAGCCCCAGCATTTT
TRBV6-1	.	TRBJ1-6	TRBD1	CASSESGTGVNSPLHF	TGTGCCAGCAGTGAATCCGGGACAGGGGTTAATTCACCCCTCCACTTT
TRBV18	few	TRBJ1-1	.	CASSRGPAAEAFF	TGTGCCAGCTCACGGGGCCCGGCGGCTGAAGCTTTCTTT
TRBV7-9	.	TRBJ2-3	TRBD1	CASSRQGFRDTQYF	TGTGCCAGCAGCCGACAGGGTTTCCGAGATACGCAGTATTTT
TRBV6-6	.	TRBJ1-2	.	CASRVTVNYGYTF	TGTGCCAGCAGGGTGACTGTAAACTATGGCTACACCTTC
TRBV30	.	TRBJ2-2	TRBD2	CAWSGTSGGTGELFF	TGTGCCTGGAGTGGGACTAGTGGGGGCACCGGGGAGCTGTTTTTT
TRBV28	.	TRBJ1-4	.	CASSVAGVPTNEKLFF	TGTGCCAGCAGCGTGGCGGGAGTACCAACTAATGAAAAACTGTTTTTT
TRBV15	.	TRBJ1-3	.	CATSRESLLSPIYF	TGTGCCACCAGCAGAGAATCTCTTCTTTCTCCCATATATTTT
TRBV5-4	.	TRBJ1-1	TRBD1	CATQRGRTEAFF	TGTGCCACCCAGAGGGGGCGCACTGAAGCTTTCTTT
TRBV19	.	TRBJ2-7	.	CASSIGSGDLGYEQYF	TGTGCCAGTAGTATAGGTTCCGGGGATCTCGGGTACGAGCAGTACTTC
TRBV9	.	TRBJ2-5	TRBD2	CASSQGTSGSQETQYF	TGTGCCAGTTCCCAAGGAACTAGCGGGAGCCAAGAGACCCAGTACTTC
TRBV18	.	TRBJ1-1	TRBD1	CASSRSGGQGRMNTEAFF	TGTGCCAGCTCGCGGAGCGGGGGACAGGGTCGAATGAACACTGAAGCTTTCTTT
TRBV28	.	TRBJ1-4	.	CASSPGQAEKLFF	TGTGCCAGCAGTCCCGGACAAGCGGAAAAACTGTTTTTT
TRBV29-1	.	TRBJ1-4	TRBD1	CSVAGTGAGNEKLFF	TGCAGCGTAGCCGGGACAGGGGCTGGTAATGAAAAACTGTTTTTT
TRBV29-1	once	TRBJ1-2	TRBD1	CSVDLDRNTNYGYTF	TGCAGCGTCGACCTGGACAGGAATACTAACTATGGCTACACCTTC
TRBV7-2	once	TRBJ2-1	.	CVGGTPYNEQFF	TGTGTCGGAGGGACCCCCTACAATGAGCAGTTCTTC
TRBV19	.	TRBJ2-4	TRBD1	CASSIARGTGSTNIQYF	TGTGCCAGTAGTATTGCCCGTGGGACAGGGTCGACAAACATTCAGTACTTC
TRBV7-8	.	TRBJ1-1	TRBD1	CASSLVGQMNTEAFF	TGTGCCAGCAGCTTAGTGGGACAGATGAACACTGAAGCTTTCTTT
TRBV19	.	TRBJ1-2	.	CASRIGPGELDGYTF	TGTGCCAGTAGGATCGGACCAGGGGAATTGGATGGCTACACCTTC
TRBV9	.	TRBJ1-4	.	CASSVGGGTTNEKLFF	TGTGCCAGCAGCGTAGGCGGAGGAACAACTAATGAAAAACTGTTTTTT
TRBV18	.	TRBJ2-7	.	CASSPEQYEQYF	TGTGCCAGCTCACCAGAGCAATACGAGCAGTACTTC
TRBV10-3	.	TRBJ1-2	TRBD1	CAISDSDRESGGYTF	TGTGCCATCAGTGACAGCGACAGGGAGAGTGGCGGCTACACCTTC
TRBV4-3	.	TRBJ1-4	.	CASSQDSEKLFF	TGCGCCAGCAGCCAAGATAGCGAAAAACTGTTTTTT
TRBV13	.	TRBJ2-3	.	CASSLAQGFSTDTQYF	TGTGCCAGCAGCTTAGCGCAGGGCTTTAGCACAGATACGCAGTATTTT
TRBV4-3	.	TRBJ2-7	.	CASSPLKDLFYEQYF	TGCGCCAGCAGCCCTCTAAAGGACTTATTCTACGAGCAGTACTTC
TRBV5-8	.	TRBJ1-5	TRBD1	CATAPGTGVGQPQHF	TGTGCCACCGCCCCAGGGACAGGGGTTGGTCAGCCCCAGCATTTT
TRBV7-3	.	TRBJ2-1	TRBD2	CASSLDGLEGFNEQFF	TGTGCCAGCAGCTTAGATGGACTAGAGGGTTTCAATGAGCAGTTCTTC
TRBV6-4	.	TRBJ1-5	.	CASSPYANQPQHF	TGTGCCAGCAGCCCCTACGCCAATCAGCCCCAGCATTTT